This TCR beta chain came from a study of cytomegalovirus exposure and HLA in healthy donors. Study results and limitations: It was 150 to 200 TCR beta chains that were listed as cytomegalovirus-associated. Some V segments (TRBV6-2 and TRBV6-3 among them) were excluded as indistinguishable.

This clone was observed once. Its target is not known. In the PCR, 60 Vbeta and 13 Jbeta primers were used. Only in-frame clones appear in the TCRdb table, and some are missing; sequencing was by immunoSEQ multiplex PCR. Here the sample spans more than 85,000 clones, around 74% being singletons. Trimming pared 2 bases from V and 3 bases from J, leaving 11 bases between. The length of the CDR3 is 14 residues. The germline gives CDR1 MDHEN, CDR2 SYDVKM. The chain uses TRBV28 and TRBJ2-7; tentative D call: TRBD1 (6 bases). This TCR derives from a woman aged 40 to 50 in good health and CMV-seropositive. The sequencing sample was made of PBMCs. In DNA, the CDR3 is TGTGCCAGCAGTTTACAGGGGCCCGTCTACGAGCAGTACTTC. Protein: CASSLQGPVYEQYF. The complete variable domain, with remaining parts taken from reference TRBV28 and TRBJ2-7, reads DVKVTQSSRYLVKRTGEKVFLECVQDMDHENMFWYRQDPGLGLRLIYFSYDVKMKEKGDIPEGYSVSREKKERFSLILESASTNQTSMYLCASSLQGPVYEQYFGPGTRLTVT.